The rows below give T cell receptor beta chains drawn from one sample of a study of OX40 agonist ivuxolimab in advanced cancers. Here immunoSEQ multiplex PCR was the method, and the copy in TCRdb shows in-frame clones only, minus some. Here the sample spans tens of thousands of clones, around 87% being singletons. This material consisted of CD4+ or CD8+ T cells sorted from blood, taken in a trial of the OX40 agonist ivuxolimab. The origin of the receptors is an adult with an advanced solid tumor such as melanoma, head and neck, liver or kidney cancer. The CDR3 runs from the conserved cysteine through the conserved F or W. The D gene is left open where the match is weak. Some rows have no size entry. The others give once, few or many, or a class for an expanded clone.

CDR3	DNA	size	V	J	D
CASSTLGKGNEQFF	TGTGCCAGCAGTACCTTGGGGAAGGGCAATGAGCAGTTCTTC	.	TRBV27	TRBJ2-1	.
CASSAGGHYEQYF	TGTGCCAGCAGCGCGGGGGGGCACTACGAGCAGTACTTC	.	TRBV5-5	TRBJ2-7	TRBD2
CASIALAGFANTGELFF	TGTGCCAGCATAGCACTAGCGGGATTCGCGAACACCGGGGAGCTGTTTTTT	.	TRBV27	TRBJ2-2	TRBD2
CASSLTSGRFNEQFF	TGTGCCAGTAGCCTCACTAGCGGGAGGTTCAATGAGCAGTTCTTC	.	TRBV19	TRBJ2-1	TRBD2
CASSQDHGDGQPQHF	TGCGCCAGCAGCCAAGATCACGGGGACGGTCAGCCCCAGCATTTT	.	TRBV4-3	TRBJ1-5	.
CASSQEVLAGGLETQYF	TGTGCCAGCAGCCAAGAGGTTTTAGCGGGAGGTTTGGAGACCCAGTACTTC	.	TRBV4-2	TRBJ2-5	TRBD2
CSASYNEQFF	TGCAGTGCTAGCTACAATGAGCAGTTCTTC	.	TRBV20-1	TRBJ2-1	.
CASSLSAGVNYGYTF	TGTGCCAGCAGTTTATCGGCAGGGGTAAACTATGGCTACACCTTC	.	TRBV27	TRBJ1-2	.
CASSLLIAGLNEQFF	TGTGCCAGCAGTTTATTAATAGCGGGGCTCAATGAGCAGTTCTTC	.	TRBV28	TRBJ2-1	TRBD2
CASSLGHANTEAFF	TGCGCCAGCAGCTTGGGACACGCTAACACTGAAGCTTTCTTT	.	TRBV5-1	TRBJ1-1	.
CASSSPRQSSTDTQYF	TGTGCCAGCAGCTCCCCCAGGCAGTCCAGCACAGATACGCAGTATTTT	once	TRBV5-6	TRBJ2-3	.
CASSESASPLYNEQFF	TGCGCCAGCAGTGAGTCGGCCTCACCCCTGTACAATGAGCAGTTCTTC	.	TRBV10-1	TRBJ2-1	.
CACSTGSPGNTIYF	TGTGCCTGCTCGACAGGGAGCCCTGGAAACACCATATATTTT	.	TRBV30	TRBJ1-3	TRBD1
CASSYRSDGQYGYTF	TGTGCCAGCAGTTACAGGTCAGACGGCCAATATGGCTACACCTTC	.	TRBV6-5	TRBJ1-2	.